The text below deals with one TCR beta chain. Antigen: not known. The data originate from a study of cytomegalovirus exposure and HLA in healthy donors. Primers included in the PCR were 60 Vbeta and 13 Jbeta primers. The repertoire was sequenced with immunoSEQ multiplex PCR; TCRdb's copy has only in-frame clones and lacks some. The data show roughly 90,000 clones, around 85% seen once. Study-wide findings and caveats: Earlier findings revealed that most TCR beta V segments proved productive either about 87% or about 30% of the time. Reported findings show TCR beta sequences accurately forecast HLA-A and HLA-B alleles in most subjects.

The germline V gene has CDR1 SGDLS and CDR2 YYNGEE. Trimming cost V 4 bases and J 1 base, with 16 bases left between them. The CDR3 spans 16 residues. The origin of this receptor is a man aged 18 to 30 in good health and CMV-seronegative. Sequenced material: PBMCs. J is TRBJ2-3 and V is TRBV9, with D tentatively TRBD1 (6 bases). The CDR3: CASSPPPGAGTDTQYF. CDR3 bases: TGTGCCAGCAGCCCTCCTCCAGGGGCCGGCACAGATACGCAGTATTTT.